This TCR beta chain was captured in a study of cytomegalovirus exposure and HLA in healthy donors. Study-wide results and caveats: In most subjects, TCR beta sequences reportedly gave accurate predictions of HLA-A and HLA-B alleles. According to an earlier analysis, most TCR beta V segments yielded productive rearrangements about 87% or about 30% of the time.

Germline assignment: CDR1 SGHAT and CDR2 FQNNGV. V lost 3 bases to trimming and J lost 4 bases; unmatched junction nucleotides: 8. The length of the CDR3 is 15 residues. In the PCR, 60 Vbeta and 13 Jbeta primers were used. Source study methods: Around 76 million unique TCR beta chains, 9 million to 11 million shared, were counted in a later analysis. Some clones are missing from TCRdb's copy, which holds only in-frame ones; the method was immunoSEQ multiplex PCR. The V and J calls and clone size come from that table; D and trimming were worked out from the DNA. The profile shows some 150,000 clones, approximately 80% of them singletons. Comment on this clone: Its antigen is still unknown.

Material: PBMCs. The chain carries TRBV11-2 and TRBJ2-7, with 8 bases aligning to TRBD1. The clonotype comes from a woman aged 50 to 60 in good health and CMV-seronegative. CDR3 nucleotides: TGTGCCAGCAGCTTGGACAGGGTTAGCGTGTACGAGCAGTACTTC. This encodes CASSLDRVSVYEQYF.